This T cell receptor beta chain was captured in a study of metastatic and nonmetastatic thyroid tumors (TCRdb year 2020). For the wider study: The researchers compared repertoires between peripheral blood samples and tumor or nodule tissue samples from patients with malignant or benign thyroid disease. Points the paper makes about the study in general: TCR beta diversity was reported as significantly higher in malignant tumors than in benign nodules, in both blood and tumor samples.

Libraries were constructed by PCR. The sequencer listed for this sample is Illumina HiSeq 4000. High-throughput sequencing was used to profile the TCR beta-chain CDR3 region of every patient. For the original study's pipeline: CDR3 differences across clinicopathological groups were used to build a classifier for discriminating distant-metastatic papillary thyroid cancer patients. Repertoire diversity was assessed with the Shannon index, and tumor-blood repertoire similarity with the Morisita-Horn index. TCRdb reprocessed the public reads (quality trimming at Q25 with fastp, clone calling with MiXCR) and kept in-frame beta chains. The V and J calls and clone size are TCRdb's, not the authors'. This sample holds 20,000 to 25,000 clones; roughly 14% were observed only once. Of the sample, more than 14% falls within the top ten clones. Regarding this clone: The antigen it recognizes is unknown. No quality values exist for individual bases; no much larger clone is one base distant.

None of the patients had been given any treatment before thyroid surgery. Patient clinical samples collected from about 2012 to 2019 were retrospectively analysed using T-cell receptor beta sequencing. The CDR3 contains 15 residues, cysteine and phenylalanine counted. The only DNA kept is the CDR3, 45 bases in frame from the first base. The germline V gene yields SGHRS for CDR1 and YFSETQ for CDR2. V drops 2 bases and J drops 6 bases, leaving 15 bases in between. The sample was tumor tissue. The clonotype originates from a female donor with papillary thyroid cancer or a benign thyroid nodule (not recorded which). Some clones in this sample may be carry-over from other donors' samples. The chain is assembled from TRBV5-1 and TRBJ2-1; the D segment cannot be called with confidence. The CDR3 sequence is CASSFVLGGSNEQFF. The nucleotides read TGCGCCAGCAGCTTCGTCCTGGGTGGGTCCAATGAGCAGTTCTTC.